One sample yielded the 7 T cell receptor beta chains listed below, sequenced in a study of shared clonotypes between healthy human individuals. The assay was immunoSEQ multiplex PCR, and TCRdb's table has in-frame clones only and misses some. Here the sample spans 2.3 million or so clones, 90% to 95% being singletons. The sample consisted of naive CD4+ T cells from PBMCs. Subset denoted: CD45RA+ positively selected. These receptors all come from a man aged 18-30 years in good health. Some clones in this sample may be carry-over from other donors' samples.

V and J are TRBV27 and TRBJ2-3, with D possibly being TRBD2 (6 bases). Germline CDR1 reads MNHEY; CDR2 reads SMNVEV (reference sequence). This CDR3 comprises 16 residues. The germline V and J ends were trimmed by 0 bases and 0 bases, with 10 bases remaining between them. In DNA form, the CDR3 reads TGTGCCAGCAGTTTATCGGGACTCCCTAGCACAGATACGCAGTATTTT. Residues: CASSLSGLPSTDTQYF.

The chain recombines TRBV4-1 with TRBJ2-3; TRBD2 aligns across 9 bases. CDR1 and CDR2 (germline): MGHRA, YSYEKL. The ends lost 3 bases at V and 4 bases at J; junction bases unmatched: 11. This CDR3 contains 17 residues. The CDR3 DNA reads as TGCGCCAGCAGCCAGGAGGGGCGGGAGGGCCACCCAGATACGCAGTATTTT. Protein sequence: CASSQEGREGHPDTQYF.

This clone was detected once. The chain combines TRBV27 with TRBJ2-1; TRBD2 aligns across 16 bases. This CDR3 region has 18 residues. Per the germline V gene, CDR1 is MNHEY and CDR2 is SMNVEV (reference sequence). V lost 4 bases, J lost 0 bases, and 3 bases stayed unmatched. The DNA of the CDR3 is TGTGCCAGCAGTTCAGGGACTAGCGGGAGGGTCTCCTACAATGAGCAGTTCTTC. Translating gives CASSSGTSGRVSYNEQFF.

V is TRBV6-1 and J is TRBJ2-1; TRBD2 is a possible D gene (6 bases). The V gene lost 1 base and the J gene lost 2 bases, with 9 bases spanning the gap. The CDR3 is 15 amino acids. From germline, CDR1 is MNHNS and CDR2 SASEGT. The CDR3: CASSEVASAYNEQFF. CDR3 sequence (DNA): TGTGCCAGCAGTGAAGTCGCTAGCGCCTACAATGAGCAGTTCTTC.

The V and J genes are TRBV7-9 and TRBJ2-1, with 8 bases identical to TRBD2. The germline gives CDR1 SEHNR, CDR2 FQNEAQ (reference sequence). V was pared by 5 bases and J by 8 bases, with 2 bases of the junction left unmatched. CDR3 length: 12 residues. CDR3 residues: CASSRGGDEQFF. The CDR3 DNA follows: TGTGCCAGCAGCCGGGGGGGCGATGAGCAGTTCTTC.

The chain uses TRBV18 and TRBJ1-2; D is ambiguous. The CDR3 runs 16 residues. Trimming removed 3 bases at V and 4 bases at J, with 18 bases between. Germline V gene data show CDR1 as KGHSH and CDR2 as LQKENI. The CDR3 DNA reads as TGTGCCAGCTCACCCCCGCCCTCGGTCGGTTCCTATGGCTACACCTTC. Encoded protein: CASSPPPSVGSYGYTF.

V gene TRBV2 combines with J gene TRBJ1-4; no clear D gene. This CDR3 is 17 amino acids long. Looked up from germline, CDR1 is SNHLY and CDR2 is FYNNEI. Trimming shortened V by 6 bases and J by 7 bases, and 24 bases separated the two germline ends. The CDR3: CASSPGYIRDLSEKLFF. Here the CDR3 DNA reads TGTGCCAGCAGCCCGGGATATATTAGAGATTTGAGTGAAAAACTGTTTTTT.